This entry lists 26 T cell receptor beta chains sequenced from one sample in a study of beta chain features in type 1 diabetes. The investigators reverse transcribed all of the isolated RNA, so they sequenced expressed TCRB transcripts. TCRdb's copy holds only in-frame clones and misses some; the assay was immunoSEQ multiplex PCR. The sample yields 350,000 to 400,000 clones, roughly 16% seen once. Sequencing was done on a sample of naive CD4+ T cells from blood. The receptors were sampled from a woman between 18 and 30 years old in good health.

This clone was detected only a few times. J is TRBJ2-7 and V is TRBV29-1, with D possibly being TRBD2 (6 bases). V was pared by 4 bases and J by 4 bases, with 11 bases between. The germline V gene has CDR1 SQVTM and CDR2 ANQGSEA. This CDR3 has 12 residues. In nucleotides, the CDR3 is TGCAGCGTTGGCCTAGCGTCGTACGAGCAGTACTTC. Translating gives CSVGLASYEQYF.

The chain uses TRBV11-2 and TRBJ2-5; D might be TRBD2 (6 bases). Trimming stripped 1 base from V and 4 bases from J, with 7 bases between. Germline V gene sequence: CDR1 SGHAT, CDR2 FQNNGV. The CDR3 loop spans 13 amino acids. CDR3 DNA: TGTGCCAGCAGCTTAGTGGGGGGAGAGACCCAGTACTTC. This translates into CASSLVGGETQYF. The variable domain in full, completed from reference TRBV11-2 and TRBJ2-5, reads EAGVAQSPRYKIIEKRQSVAFWCNPISGHATLYWYQQILGQGPKLLIQFQNNGVVDDSQLPKDRFSAERLKGVDSTLKIQPAKLEDSAVYLCASSLVGGETQYFGPGTRLLVL.

This chain uses TRBV28 with TRBJ2-1; tentative D call: TRBD2 (7 bases). Trimming left V 4 bases short and J 8 bases short, with 15 bases between. CDR3 length: 14 amino acids. Germline assignment: CDR1 MDHEN and CDR2 SYDVKM. CDR3 sequence (DNA): TGTGCCAGCAGTTCGGCGGGGGCAGTTGATGAGCAGTTCTTC. It yields the protein CASSSAGAVDEQFF. Full variable domain (rest looked up from reference TRBV28 and TRBJ2-1): DVKVTQSSRYLVKRTGEKVFLECVQDMDHENMFWYRQDPGLGLRLIYFSYDVKMKEKGDIPEGYSVSREKKERFSLILESASTNQTSMYLCASSSAGAVDEQFFGPGTRLTVL.

A few counts support this clone. This chain joins TRBV6-5 and TRBJ2-3; tentatively, D is TRBD2 (5 bases). The CDR3 sequence is 14 residues long. Trimming took off 3 bases at V and 10 bases at J, with 17 bases between the two ends. Germline lookup yields CDR1 MNHEY and CDR2 SVGAGI. The CDR3 spells CASSYKWLAPPQYF. CDR3 nucleotide sequence: TGTGCCAGCAGTTATAAGTGGCTAGCTCCACCGCAGTATTTT.

The table lists this clone with a few counts. The CDR3 sequence is CASSLDGTGGYNEQFF. In DNA, the CDR3 is TGTGCCAGCAGCTTAGATGGGACAGGGGGTTACAATGAGCAGTTCTTC. The rearrangement links TRBV7-9 to TRBJ2-1, with TRBD1 matching 11 bases. CDR1 SEHNR and CDR2 FQNEAQ come from the germline V gene (reference sequence). The ends lost 1 base at V and 4 bases at J; junction bases unmatched: 3. This CDR3 region has 16 residues.

The CDR3 nucleotides are TGTGCCAGCAGCCGGGACAACTCCTACGAGCAGTACTTC. As protein: CASSRDNSYEQYF. This chain joins TRBV7-6 and TRBJ2-7; perhaps TRBD1 as D (6 bases). The CDR3 loop spans 13 amino acids. Trimming removed 5 bases from V and 0 bases from J, with 8 bases in between. CDR1 and CDR2 (germline): SGHVS, FNYEAQ.

This clone has only a few counts. This sequence joins TRBV29-1 and TRBJ1-1; 9 nucleotides align to TRBD1. The CDR3 is made up of 14 amino acids. Trimming removed 6 bases from V and 0 bases from J; junction bases left unmatched: 5. Looked up from germline, CDR1 is SQVTM and CDR2 is ANQGSEA. CDR3 loop: CSVDGTGLNTEAFF. The CDR3 DNA sequence: TGCAGCGTCGACGGGACAGGGTTGAACACTGAAGCTTTCTTT.

This clone was seen a single time. The CDR3 bases are TGTGCCAGCAGGACGGGACTCACGGTGCAGTACTTC. Translated, it gives CASRTGLTVQYF. The V gene is TRBV6-6, the J gene TRBJ2-7; tentatively, D is TRBD2 (6 bases). The CDR3 covers 12 residues. Germline CDR1 reads MNHNY; CDR2 reads SVGAGI (reference sequence). Trimming removed 6 bases at V and 9 bases at J, with 15 bases between.

This chain connects TRBV7-9 to TRBJ2-1; maybe TRBD2 (5 bases). The germline V and J ends were trimmed by 0 bases and 0 bases, with 6 bases remaining between them. The CDR3 is 15 amino acids. Germline V CDR1 and CDR2: SEHNR, FQNEAQ (reference sequence). Written as DNA, the CDR3 is TGTGCCAGCAGCTTAGCAGGGAGCTCCTACAATGAGCAGTTCTTC. Translation gives CASSLAGSSYNEQFF.

The rearrangement uses TRBV29-1 and TRBJ2-7, with 7 bases fitting TRBD1. The CDR3 extends over 14 amino acids. J gave up 2 bases and V 6 bases, and 10 bases lay outside the gene matches. CDR1 and CDR2 (germline): SQVTM, ANQGSEA. The CDR3: CSVAGTEGAYEQYF. For the CDR3, the DNA is TGCAGCGTAGCCGGGACAGAAGGAGCCTACGAGCAGTACTTC.

The chain is built from TRBV18 and TRBJ1-2; 8 positions agree with TRBD1. This CDR3 has 17 amino acids. Germline loops: CDR1 KGHSH, CDR2 LQKENI. The V gene end was trimmed by 3 bases and the J gene end by 6 bases; junction bases not matched to a gene: 15. CDR3 protein: CASSPRTGQGEVDGYTF. The DNA of the CDR3 is TGTGCCAGCTCACCTAGGACAGGGCAAGGAGAAGTTGATGGCTACACCTTC.

This clone occurred a few times. CDR3 residues: CSAQSQETQYF. DNA of the CDR3: TGCAGTGCCCAATCCCAAGAGACCCAGTACTTC. The genes are TRBV20-1 and TRBJ2-5; no definite D call. This CDR3 comprises 11 residues. V was trimmed by 6 bases and J by 1 base, leaving 6 bases between them. Germline-derived CDR1 and CDR2 are DFQATT and SNEGSKA (reference sequence).

The V gene is TRBV4-2, the J gene TRBJ2-6; TRBD1 aligns across 7 bases. Unmatched junction bases numbered 7, after V lost 3 bases and J lost 2 bases. The CDR3 contains 17 residues. The germline V gene encodes CDR1 LGHNA and CDR2 YNFKEQ. CDR3 protein: CASSQTGTRAGANVLTF. The CDR3 DNA reads as TGTGCCAGCAGCCAGACAGGGACACGGGCTGGGGCCAACGTCCTGACTTTC.

This clone has a handful of counts. V usage is TRBV5-1 and J usage is TRBJ1-5; TRBD1 agrees at 10 bases. Germline loops: CDR1 SGHRS, CDR2 YFSETQ. CDR3 length: 15 residues. J lost 6 bases, V lost 0 bases, and 3 bases had no gene match. The CDR3 nucleotides read TGCGCCAGCAGCTTGGGGGACAGGGGTAGTCAGCCCCAGCATTTT. It translates to CASSLGDRGSQPQHF.

The chain uses TRBV29-1 and TRBJ2-3; tentative D call: TRBD1 (5 bases). This CDR3 is 13 amino acids long. Deletions cut 3 bases from V and 5 bases from J, with 12 bases between. The germline gives CDR1 SQVTM, CDR2 ANQGSEA. In nucleotides, the CDR3 is TGCAGCGTTGACCAGGGTGTGGGAGATACGCAGTATTTT. This sequence encodes CSVDQGVGDTQYF.

The chain is built from TRBV28 and TRBJ2-1; D is uncertain. The germline CDR1 and CDR2 sequences are MDHEN and SYDVKM. The CDR3 extends over 14 amino acids. V was trimmed by 4 bases and J by 3 bases, leaving 10 bases between them. The CDR3 region has the DNA TGTGCCAGCAGTTGGGCAGACCTCTACAATGAGCAGTTCTTC. Its protein product is CASSWADLYNEQFF.

This chain connects TRBV2 to TRBJ1-2, with 7 bases aligning to TRBD1. Germline-derived CDR1 and CDR2 are SNHLY and FYNNEI. The J segment lost 1 base and the V segment lost 2 bases, leaving 4 bases of the junction unmatched. The CDR3 length is 15 residues. In nucleotides, the CDR3 is TGTGCCAGCAGTGAACGTACAGGGGTTAACTATGGCTACACCTTC. This codes for CASSERTGVNYGYTF.

This clone was seen only a few times. The V gene is TRBV5-6, the J gene TRBJ2-7, with no clear D. CDR1 and CDR2 (germline): SGHDT, YYEEEE. The CDR3 loop spans 12 amino acids. Trimming removed 1 base from V and 7 bases from J, with 9 bases in between. The chain's CDR3 is CASSLYSREQYF. CDR3 DNA sequence: TGTGCCAGCAGCTTGTATAGTCGGGAGCAGTACTTC.

This clone was observed a few times. The rearrangement uses TRBV7-2 and TRBJ1-1, with 9 bases that match TRBD1. J lost 11 bases, V lost 5 bases, and 3 bases had no gene match. Germline V gene data show CDR1 as SGHTA and CDR2 as FQGNSA. The length of the CDR3 is 11 residues. As DNA, the CDR3 is TGTGCCAGCAGCCCAGGGACAGGGGCTTTCTTT. This encodes CASSPGTGAFF.

Only a few counts were recorded for this clone. The rearrangement joins TRBV9 to TRBJ2-7, with 8 bases matching TRBD2. J gave up 4 bases and V 4 bases, and 19 bases lay outside the gene matches. Germline lookup yields CDR1 SGDLS and CDR2 YYNGEE. The CDR3 is 18 residues long. The CDR3 nucleotides are TGTGCCAGCAGCCCTGACCCCGGACTAGCTGACTTTCGATACGAGCAGTACTTC. Its protein is CASSPDPGLADFRYEQYF.

This clone has a handful of counts. One junction end does not reproduce the germline sequence, and a read error may be involved. V usage is TRBV2 and J usage is TRBJ2-7, with 9 positions matching TRBD2. The germline V gene has CDR1 SNHLY and CDR2 FYNNEI. The CDR3 length is 17 residues. CDR3 loop: CASSEGNSGRLRSEQYF. The CDR3 DNA sequence: TGTGCCAGCAGCGAAGGTAATAGCGGGAGATTGCGGTCCGAGCAGTACTTC.

This clone was observed a handful of times. This chain links TRBV19 with TRBJ2-1; perhaps TRBD1 as D (5 bases). CDR3 length equals 16 residues. Deletions cut 5 bases from V and 0 bases from J, with 14 bases between. The germline CDR1 and CDR2 sequences are LNHDA and SQIVND (reference sequence). This chain's CDR3 is CASSRDSTNSYNEQFF. DNA for the CDR3: TGTGCCAGTAGTCGCGACAGTACCAACTCCTACAATGAGCAGTTCTTC.

In its sample, this clone was seen a few times. The chain has TRBV7-2 and TRBJ2-7; D call uncertain. The CDR3 is 15 residues long. Germline V gives CDR1 SGHTA, CDR2 FQGNSA. The germline V and J ends were trimmed by 5 bases and 3 bases, with 17 bases remaining between them. For the CDR3, the DNA is TGTGCCAGCAGCCCCCGGCGACGGGTTGACTACGAGCAGTACTTC. Protein sequence: CASSPRRRVDYEQYF. Variable domain in full (rest from reference TRBV7-2 and TRBJ2-7): GAGVSQSPSNKVTEKGKDVELRCDPISGHTALYWYRQSLGQGLEFLIYFQGNSAPDKSGLPSDRFSAERTGGSVSTLTIQRTQQEDSAVYLCASSPRRRVDYEQYFGPGTRLTVT.

This clone was detected only a few times. CDR3 sequence: CSVRAREGYEQYF. Here the CDR3 DNA reads TGCAGCGTTAGAGCCAGGGAGGGCTACGAGCAGTACTTC. The V call is TRBV29-1, the J call TRBJ2-7; 7 positions match TRBD2. Unmatched junction bases numbered 7, after V lost 5 bases and J lost 3 bases. The V gene's germline CDR1 is SQVTM and CDR2 ANQGSEA. The CDR3 totals 13 residues.

This clone has a handful of counts. This chain uses TRBV27 with TRBJ2-7; 7 bases are a match to TRBD1. J gave up 6 bases and V 6 bases, and 11 bases lay outside the gene matches. CDR3 length equals 14 residues. The germline V gene has CDR1 MNHEY and CDR2 SMNVEV (reference sequence). The DNA for the CDR3 is TGTGCCAGCAGAATAACCGGGACAGTTAGCGAGCAGTACTTC. This codes for CASRITGTVSEQYF.

In its sample, this clone was seen a few times. This rearrangement joins TRBV5-4 to TRBJ2-7; 13 bases are a match to TRBD2. V lost 1 base and J lost 5; bases outside the gene matches: 9. This CDR3 spans 17 amino acids. Germline V gives CDR1 SGHNT, CDR2 YYREEE (reference sequence). The CDR3 sequence is CASSLIGLAGVVNEQYF. CDR3 DNA: TGTGCCAGCAGCTTGATTGGACTAGCGGGAGTAGTCAACGAGCAGTACTTC.